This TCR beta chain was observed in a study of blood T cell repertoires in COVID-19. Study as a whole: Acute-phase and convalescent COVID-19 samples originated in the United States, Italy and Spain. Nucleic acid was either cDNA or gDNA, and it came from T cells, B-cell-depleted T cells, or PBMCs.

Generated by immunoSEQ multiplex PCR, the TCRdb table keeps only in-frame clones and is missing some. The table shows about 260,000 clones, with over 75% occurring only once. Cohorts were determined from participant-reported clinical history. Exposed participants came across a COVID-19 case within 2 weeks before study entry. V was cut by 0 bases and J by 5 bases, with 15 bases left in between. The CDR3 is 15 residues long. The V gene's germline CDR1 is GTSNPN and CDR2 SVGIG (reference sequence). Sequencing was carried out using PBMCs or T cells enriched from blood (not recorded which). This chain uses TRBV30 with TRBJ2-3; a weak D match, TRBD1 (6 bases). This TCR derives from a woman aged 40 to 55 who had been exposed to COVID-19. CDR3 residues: CAWSVASKGGDTQYF. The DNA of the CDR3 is TGTGCCTGGAGTGTAGCCTCTAAAGGGGGAGATACGCAGTATTTT.